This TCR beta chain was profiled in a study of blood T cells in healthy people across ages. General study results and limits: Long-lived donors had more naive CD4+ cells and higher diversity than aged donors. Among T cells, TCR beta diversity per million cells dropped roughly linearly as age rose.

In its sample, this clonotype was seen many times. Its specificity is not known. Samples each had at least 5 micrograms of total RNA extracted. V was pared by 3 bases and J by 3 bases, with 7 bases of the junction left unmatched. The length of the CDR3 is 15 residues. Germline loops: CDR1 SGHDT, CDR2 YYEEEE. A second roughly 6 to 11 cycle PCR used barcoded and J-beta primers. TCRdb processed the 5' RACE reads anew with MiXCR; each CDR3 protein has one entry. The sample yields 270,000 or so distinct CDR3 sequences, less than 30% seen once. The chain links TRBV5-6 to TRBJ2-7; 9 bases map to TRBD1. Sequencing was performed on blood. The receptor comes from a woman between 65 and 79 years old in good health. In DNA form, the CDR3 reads TGTGCCAGCAGCTACGGACAGGGGAATAACTACGAGCAGTACTTC. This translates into CASSYGQGNNYEQYF.